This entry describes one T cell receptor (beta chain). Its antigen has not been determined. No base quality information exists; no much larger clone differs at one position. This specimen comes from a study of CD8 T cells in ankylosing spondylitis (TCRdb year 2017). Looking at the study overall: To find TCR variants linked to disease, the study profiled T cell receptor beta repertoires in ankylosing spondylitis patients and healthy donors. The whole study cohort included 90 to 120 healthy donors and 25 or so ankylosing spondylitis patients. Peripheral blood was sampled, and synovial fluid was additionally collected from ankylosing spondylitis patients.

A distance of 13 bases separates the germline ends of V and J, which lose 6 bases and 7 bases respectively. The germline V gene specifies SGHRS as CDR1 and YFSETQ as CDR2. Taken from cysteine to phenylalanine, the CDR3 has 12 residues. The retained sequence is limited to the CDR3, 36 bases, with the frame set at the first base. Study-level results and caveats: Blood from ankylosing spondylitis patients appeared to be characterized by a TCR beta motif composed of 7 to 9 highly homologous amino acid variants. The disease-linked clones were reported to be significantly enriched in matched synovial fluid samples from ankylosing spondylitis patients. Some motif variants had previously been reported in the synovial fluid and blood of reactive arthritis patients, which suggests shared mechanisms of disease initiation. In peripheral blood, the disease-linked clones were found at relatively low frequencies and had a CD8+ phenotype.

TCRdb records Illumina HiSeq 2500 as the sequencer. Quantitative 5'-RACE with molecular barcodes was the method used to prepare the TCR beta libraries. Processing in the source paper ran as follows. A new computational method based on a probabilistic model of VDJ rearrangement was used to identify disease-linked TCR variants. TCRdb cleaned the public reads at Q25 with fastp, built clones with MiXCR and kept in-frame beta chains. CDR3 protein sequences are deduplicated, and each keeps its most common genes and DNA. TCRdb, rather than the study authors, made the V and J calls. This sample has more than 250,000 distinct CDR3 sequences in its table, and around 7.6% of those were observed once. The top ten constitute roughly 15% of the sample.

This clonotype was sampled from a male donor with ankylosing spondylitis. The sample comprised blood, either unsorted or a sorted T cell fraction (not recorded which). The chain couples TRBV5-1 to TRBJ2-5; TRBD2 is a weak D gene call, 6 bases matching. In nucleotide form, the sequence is TGCGCCAGCAAGGAGGGGAGAGGGACCCAGTACTTC. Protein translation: CASKEGRGTQYF.